Below, 3 T cell receptor beta chains from the same sample are listed, as sequenced in a study of T cell responses to AZD1222 COVID-19 vaccine. Sequencing was performed with immunoSEQ multiplex PCR; in TCRdb, only in-frame clones are kept and a portion is missing. The data show about 120,000 clones, with roughly 91% seen just once and less than 6% held by the top ten. Sequences were derived from peripheral blood, sampled 28 days after the second AZD1222 dose. All receptors come from an adult who received the AZD1222 COVID-19 vaccine.

This chain joins TRBV5-8 and TRBJ2-7, with TRBD1 matching 9 bases. V was pared by 0 bases and J by 5 bases, with 6 bases of the junction left unmatched. Per germline, CDR1 SGHTS and CDR2 YDEGEE. CDR3 size: 15 residues. For the CDR3, the DNA is TGTGCCAGCAGCTTGGTGGGACAGGGAGTGGACGAGCAGTACTTC. It translates to CASSLVGQGVDEQYF.

V is TRBV27 and J is TRBJ2-1; D is undetermined. Between the trimmed V and J ends, which lost 5 bases and 7 bases, there was a span of 9 bases. The germline CDR1 and CDR2 sequences are MNHEY and SMNVEV (reference sequence). This CDR3 is built from 12 residues. The CDR3 DNA reads TGTGCCAGCAGTCCGTTGAGTAATGAGCAGTTCTTC. Encoded protein: CASSPLSNEQFF.

V is TRBV9 and J is TRBJ2-3; perhaps TRBD2 as D (5 bases). The V end lost 0 bases, the J end lost 5 bases, and 19 bases lay between the germline ends. Germline loops: CDR1 SGDLS, CDR2 YYNGEE. The CDR3 has 17 amino acids. CDR3 in DNA: TGTGCCAGCAGCGTAGTTGAGGGTCGCCCTAATTTAGATACGCAGTATTTT. Translating gives CASSVVEGRPNLDTQYF.